The rows below give T cell receptor beta chains drawn from one sample of a study of T cell changes during pregnancy in multiple sclerosis. Clones were sequenced by immunoSEQ multiplex PCR, and TCRdb holds only the in-frame ones, with some missing. The data contain approximately 60,000 clones, roughly 90% of them seen just once; the ten biggest clones take up 3% to 4.5%. Specimen: peripheral blood, collected after pregnancy. Every receptor here comes from a female donor in good health, enrolled as a control in a pregnancy study. Both conserved end residues are part of each CDR3. A D gene is named only where the DNA matches it firmly. The size of a clone is reported for some rows only, either as once, few or many, or as a class for expanded clones.

clone size,D gene,V gene,J gene,CDR3 protein,CDR3 DNA
few,-,TRBV23-1,TRBJ2-3,CASSQQGPDTQYF,TGCGCCAGCAGTCAACAGGGGCCAGATACGCAGTATTTT
-,TRBD2,TRBV2,TRBJ2-3,CASSGRLAITDTQYF,TGTGCCAGCAGTGGAAGACTAGCGATTACAGATACGCAGTATTTT
-,-,TRBV6-1,TRBJ2-3,CASSAGPLTDTQYF,TGTGCCAGCAGCGCGGGTCCTCTGACGGATACGCAGTATTTT
-,-,TRBV19,TRBJ2-5,CASSIEGRRGATQYF,TGTGCCAGTAGTATAGAGGGGCGACGGGGGGCGACCCAGTACTTC
-,-,TRBV7-9,TRBJ1-1,CASSFGGYHENTEAFF,TGTGCCAGCAGCTTTGGGGGCTACCATGAAAACACTGAAGCTTTCTTT
once,TRBD2,TRBV14,TRBJ2-1,CASSPQGGGAYNEQFF,TGTGCCAGCAGCCCCCAAGGCGGGGGAGCCTACAATGAGCAGTTCTTC
-,-,TRBV5-6,TRBJ2-2,CASSLVGGPNTGELFF,TGTGCCAGCAGCTTGGTAGGGGGACCGAACACCGGGGAGCTGTTTTTT
-,-,TRBV11-2,TRBJ1-1,CASSLTENTEAFF,TGTGCCAGCAGCTTAACTGAGAACACTGAAGCTTTCTTT
-,TRBD1,TRBV5-5,TRBJ2-7,CASSLIGTGLLQRYEQYF,TGTGCCAGCAGCTTAATCGGGACAGGGCTACTCCAACGCTACGAGCAGTACTTC
few,-,TRBV27,TRBJ2-4,CASSLSRQGGNIQYF,TGTGCCAGCAGTTTATCGAGGCAGGGCGGCAACATTCAGTACTTC
-,-,TRBV5-1,TRBJ2-4,CASSGGPRENIQYF,TGCGCCAGCAGCGGGGGCCCCCGAGAAAACATTCAGTACTTC
once,TRBD2,TRBV10-3,TRBJ2-2,CATGGIAGLNTGELFF,TGTGCCACGGGTGGAATAGCGGGATTAAACACCGGGGAGCTGTTTTTT
-,TRBD2,TRBV6-1,TRBJ2-3,CASSERGSGKGDTQYF,TGTGCCAGCAGTGAAAGAGGAAGCGGGAAGGGAGATACGCAGTATTTT
-,-,TRBV28,TRBJ1-2,CASSTLMDTVHGYTF,TGTGCCAGCAGTACCCTTATGGACACTGTTCATGGCTACACCTTC
-,TRBD2,TRBV6-5,TRBJ2-1,CASSWGGEQFF,TGTGCCAGCAGCTGGGGGGGAGAGCAGTTCTTC
-,-,TRBV9,TRBJ1-1,CASSVGGTPNTEAFF,TGTGCCAGCAGCGTAGGAGGGACACCCAACACTGAAGCTTTCTTT
few,TRBD2,TRBV4-2,TRBJ2-3,CASSQERGLEDTQYF,TGTGCCAGCAGCCAAGAGAGGGGACTAGAGGATACGCAGTATTTT
-,TRBD1,TRBV5-1,TRBJ1-5,CASSFSGQGNQPQHF,TGCGCCAGCAGCTTCTCCGGACAGGGGAATCAGCCCCAGCATTTT
-,-,TRBV5-1,TRBJ1-1,CASSLSSDTEAFF,TGCGCCAGCAGCTTGAGCTCTGACACTGAAGCTTTCTTT
-,TRBD2,TRBV9,TRBJ2-1,CASSVARLAGGPNEQFF,TGTGCCAGCAGCGTAGCTCGACTAGCGGGAGGGCCGAATGAGCAGTTCTTC
-,-,TRBV7-9,TRBJ2-7,CASSSYGSLFYEQYF,TGTGCCAGCAGCTCCTACGGTTCTCTGTTCTACGAGCAGTACTTC
once,-,TRBV27,TRBJ2-7,CASSSYRDYEQYF,TGTGCCAGCAGTTCGTACAGGGACTACGAGCAGTACTTC
-,-,TRBV21-1,TRBJ2-2,CASAYLLDKRTGELFF,TGTGCCTCTGCTTATTTGCTAGATAAAAGGACCGGGGAGCTGTTTTTT
-,-,TRBV25-1,TRBJ1-1,CASNGGTFRAFF,TGTGCCAGCAATGGAGGAACGTTCCGAGCTTTCTTT
-,-,TRBV7-6,TRBJ2-7,CASSFGVEPGDSSYEQYF,TGTGCCAGCAGCTTTGGTGTTGAGCCCGGAGATAGCTCCTACGAGCAGTACTTC
-,-,TRBV10-3,TRBJ2-5,CAISDTTEETQYF,TGTGCCATCAGTGATACGACAGAAGAGACCCAGTACTTC
-,-,TRBV5-6,TRBJ1-4,CASRATGKTNEKLFF,TGTGCCAGCAGGGCTACAGGGAAAACTAATGAAAAACTGTTTTTT
-,-,TRBV29-1,TRBJ1-4,CSVEDESGGTTNEKLFF,TGCAGCGTTGAAGATGAATCCGGGGGGACAACTAATGAAAAACTGTTTTTT